The entry below gives a single T cell receptor (beta chain) sequence along with its context. Its antigen is still unknown. The data stem from a study of T cells in Graves' hyperthyroidism and ophthalmopathy. At least 3 on the Clinical Activity Score was recorded for ophthalmopathy patients, who also had NOSPECS grade at least 4 and duration under 3 months. Uncontrolled infections, other autoimmune diseases, pregnancy or lactation led to exclusion of patients. The investigators amplified TCR beta CDR3 regions from RNA transcripts. RT-PCR in the first round (using the HTBI primer set) targeted the TCR CDR3. TCRdb fed the multiplex PCR reads into MiXCR, producing one record per CDR3 protein. The table records 600,000 to 650,000 distinct CDR3 sequences, around 21% of them present only once. Study results and limitations: Progression to ophthalmopathy was predicted a median of roughly seven months early.

The sample comprised blood. This TCR derives from a man younger than 40 with Graves' ophthalmopathy.

The CDR3 DNA reads TGTGCCAGCACTCAGTGGGGAGCGGGGGGCAGCTACGAGCAGTACTTC. Its translation: CASTQWGAGGSYEQYF. V gene TRBV6-2 or TRBV6-3 combines with J gene TRBJ2-7, with 9 bases aligning to TRBD2. V shed 7 bases, J shed 3 bases, and the junction held 13 bases outside the gene matches. Looked up from germline, CDR1 is MNHEY and CDR2 is SVGEGT. The CDR3 has 16 amino acids.